This is a list of T cell receptor beta chains from one sample in a study of blood T cell repertoires in COVID-19. Profiled with immunoSEQ multiplex PCR; TCRdb holds only in-frame clones, not every one. The profile covers 150,000 to 200,000 clones, with around 77% appearing a single time and approximately 15% taken by the ten largest. The sample comprised peripheral blood. Receptors were obtained from a man aged 60-69 years with active or convalescent COVID-19. Each CDR3 is given with its conserved first and last residue. D genes are given only for firm matches. A clone size is listed for some rows: how often the clone was seen (once, few, many), or a class if it is expanded.

d_call: TRBD1
v_call: TRBV5-6
j_call: TRBJ1-1
clone_size: once
cdr3_nt: TGTGCCAGCAGCTACAGACAGGGAACTGAAGCTTTCTTT
cdr3_aa: CASSYRQGTEAFF

d_call: NA
v_call: TRBV28
j_call: TRBJ2-5
clone_size: NA
cdr3_nt: TGTGCCAGCAGTGAAAAAGCGGGCAGGGGGCAAGAGACCCAGTACTTC
cdr3_aa: CASSEKAGRGQETQYF

d_call: NA
v_call: TRBV5-6
j_call: TRBJ2-7
clone_size: NA
cdr3_nt: TGTGCCAGCAGCTGGAGAGGACAGTCCTACGAGCAGTACTTC
cdr3_aa: CASSWRGQSYEQYF

d_call: NA
v_call: TRBV28
j_call: TRBJ2-7
clone_size: once
cdr3_nt: TGTGCCAGCAGTTTCCTTATCCGCTCGGACGAGCAGTACTTC
cdr3_aa: CASSFLIRSDEQYF

d_call: TRBD2
v_call: TRBV28
j_call: TRBJ2-2
clone_size: NA
cdr3_nt: TGTGCCACCCAGTCCGGGGGGGCCACCGGGGAGCTGTTTTTT
cdr3_aa: CATQSGGATGELFF

d_call: TRBD1
v_call: TRBV4-1
j_call: TRBJ1-4
clone_size: NA
cdr3_nt: TGCGCCAGCAGCCTCAAACGCGGGACAGACGCAACTAATGAAAAACTGTTTTTT
cdr3_aa: CASSLKRGTDATNEKLFF

d_call: TRBD2
v_call: TRBV30
j_call: TRBJ2-1
clone_size: NA
cdr3_nt: TGTGCCTGGAGTGAAAAGCGGGGCCTTTACAATGAGCAGTTCTTC
cdr3_aa: CAWSEKRGLYNEQFF

d_call: NA
v_call: TRBV5-1
j_call: TRBJ2-1
clone_size: NA
cdr3_nt: TGCGCCAGCAGCTTGGTAGGAGGTCGGGAGCAGTTCTTC
cdr3_aa: CASSLVGGREQFF

d_call: TRBD2
v_call: TRBV7-7
j_call: TRBJ2-1
clone_size: NA
cdr3_nt: TGTGCCAGCAGCCCCTCTAGCGGCGAAAGCGGTGAGCAGTTCTTC
cdr3_aa: CASSPSSGESGEQFF

d_call: NA
v_call: TRBV7-2
j_call: TRBJ1-2
clone_size: once
cdr3_nt: TGTGCCAGCAGCTCGGGTCAGGGATGGTTGGGCTACACCTTC
cdr3_aa: CASSSGQGWLGYTF

d_call: TRBD2
v_call: TRBV7-6
j_call: TRBJ2-1
clone_size: once
cdr3_nt: TGTGCCAGCAGCTCTCGGACTAGCGGGCGTAGATACAATGAGCAGTTCTTC
cdr3_aa: CASSSRTSGRRYNEQFF

d_call: NA
v_call: TRBV19
j_call: TRBJ2-3
clone_size: NA
cdr3_nt: TGTGCCAGTAGTCCCCTAGCTGGGGGGTACACAGATACGCAGTATTTT
cdr3_aa: CASSPLAGGYTDTQYF

d_call: TRBD2
v_call: TRBV15
j_call: TRBJ2-1
clone_size: once
cdr3_nt: TGTGCCACCAGCAGGGCTAGCGGGATTTACAATGAGCAGTTCTTC
cdr3_aa: CATSRASGIYNEQFF

d_call: TRBD1
v_call: TRBV18
j_call: TRBJ1-1
clone_size: NA
cdr3_nt: TGTGCCAGCTCACAGGACAGGACTACGAACACTGAAGCTTTCTTT
cdr3_aa: CASSQDRTTNTEAFF

d_call: NA
v_call: TRBV4-1
j_call: TRBJ1-5
clone_size: NA
cdr3_nt: TGCGCCAGCAGCCAAGAAGGTTATGAAACGGGTTATAGCAATCAGCCCCAGCATTTT
cdr3_aa: CASSQEGYETGYSNQPQHF

d_call: TRBD2
v_call: TRBV7-2
j_call: TRBJ2-7
clone_size: NA
cdr3_nt: TGTGCCAGCAGCCAAGAAGCGGGAGCTTCCTACGAGCAGTACTTC
cdr3_aa: CASSQEAGASYEQYF

d_call: NA
v_call: TRBV6-5
j_call: TRBJ1-1
clone_size: NA
cdr3_nt: TGTGCCAGCAGTCCTTTGGTGCGCCCTGAAGCTTTCTTT
cdr3_aa: CASSPLVRPEAFF

d_call: NA
v_call: TRBV29-1
j_call: TRBJ1-1
clone_size: NA
cdr3_nt: TGCAGCGTCTCTACTCCGATGAACACTGAAGCTTTCTTT
cdr3_aa: CSVSTPMNTEAFF

d_call: NA
v_call: TRBV12-3/TRBV12-4
j_call: TRBJ1-4
clone_size: once
cdr3_nt: TGTGCCAGCACTGGGACGGGGGGTGAAAAACTGTTTTTT
cdr3_aa: CASTGTGGEKLFF

d_call: TRBD1
v_call: TRBV7-2
j_call: TRBJ2-3
clone_size: few
cdr3_nt: TGTGCCAGCAGCAGCAGTGTCACAGGGGTCGATACGCAGTATTTT
cdr3_aa: CASSSSVTGVDTQYF

d_call: NA
v_call: TRBV28
j_call: TRBJ1-2
clone_size: once
cdr3_nt: TGTGCCAGCAGTTCTAGCTTCCTTCCCCATGGCTACACCTTC
cdr3_aa: CASSSSFLPHGYTF

d_call: TRBD1
v_call: TRBV7-9
j_call: TRBJ1-6
clone_size: many
cdr3_nt: TGTGCCTGGGGACAGGGGATTTCCCTCTCCTATAATTCACCCCTCCACTTT
cdr3_aa: CAWGQGISLSYNSPLHF

d_call: NA
v_call: TRBV9
j_call: TRBJ1-1
clone_size: NA
cdr3_nt: TGTGCCAGCAGCCCCCGGCGGGGAGGCACTGAAGCTTTCTTT
cdr3_aa: CASSPRRGGTEAFF

d_call: NA
v_call: TRBV29-1
j_call: TRBJ2-3
clone_size: NA
cdr3_nt: TGCAGCGTTGGACAGAGGATTAGCACAGATACGCAGTATTTT
cdr3_aa: CSVGQRISTDTQYF

d_call: TRBD2
v_call: TRBV5-4
j_call: TRBJ2-1
clone_size: NA
cdr3_nt: TGTGCCAGCGCCCTGGAGGGAGGGCTGGTCAATGAGCAGTTCTTC
cdr3_aa: CASALEGGLVNEQFF

d_call: TRBD2
v_call: TRBV27
j_call: TRBJ2-3
clone_size: once
cdr3_nt: TGTGCCAGCAGCGGACTAGCGGGAGCTGATACGCAGTATTTT
cdr3_aa: CASSGLAGADTQYF